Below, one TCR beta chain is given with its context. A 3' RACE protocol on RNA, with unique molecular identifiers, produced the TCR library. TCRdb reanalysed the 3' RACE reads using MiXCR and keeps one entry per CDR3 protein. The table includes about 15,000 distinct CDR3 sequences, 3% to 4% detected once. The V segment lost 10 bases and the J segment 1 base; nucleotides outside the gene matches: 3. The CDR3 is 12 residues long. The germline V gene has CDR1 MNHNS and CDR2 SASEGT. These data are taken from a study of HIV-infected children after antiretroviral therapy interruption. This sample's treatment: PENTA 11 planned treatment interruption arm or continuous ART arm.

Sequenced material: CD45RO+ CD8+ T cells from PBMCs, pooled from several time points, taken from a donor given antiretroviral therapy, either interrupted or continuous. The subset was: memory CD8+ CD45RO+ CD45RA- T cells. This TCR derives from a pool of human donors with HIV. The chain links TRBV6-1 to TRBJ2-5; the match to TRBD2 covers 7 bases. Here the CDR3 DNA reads TGTGCCACCCGACTAGCCCAAGAGACCCAGTACTTC. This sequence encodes CATRLAQETQYF.